This T cell receptor beta chain stems from a study of cytomegalovirus exposure and HLA in healthy donors. Study information: Earlier work reported 100 million or so unique TCR beta sequences from some 180 million T cells. Regarding the study as a whole: An ancestry cluster, one associated with Asian ancestry, reportedly showed fewer N-insertions than the approximately 700-donor mean in a later analysis. Later analysis associated a missense DCLRE1C variant with TCR beta V- and J-gene trimming.

In its sample, this clone was seen a few times. Its antigen is currently unknown. The primer mix had 60 Vbeta and 13 Jbeta primers. Sequenced by immunoSEQ multiplex PCR; TCRdb stores in-frame clones only, minus some. Here the sample spans 140,000 to 150,000 clones, roughly 66% being singletons. Sequencing was carried out using PBMCs. The receptor's source is a woman aged 60-75 years in good health and CMV-seronegative.

CDR3 in amino acids: CASSAGDRGEDEKLFF. In DNA form, the CDR3 reads TGCGCCAGCAGCGCGGGGGACAGGGGGGAGGATGAAAAACTGTTTTTT. The rearrangement joins TRBV5-1 to TRBJ1-4; 11 bases map to TRBD1. V lost 4 bases and J lost 6; bases outside the gene matches: 8. CDR1 and CDR2 (germline): SGHRS, YFSETQ. This CDR3 is 16 amino acids long.